Many counts were recorded for the clone carrying this TCR beta chain. The record originates from a study of CDR3 diversity in severe acne. The length of the CDR3 is 18 residues. Germline CDR1 is SGHRS and CDR2 is YFSETQ. V lost 0 bases and J lost 5; bases outside the gene matches: 11. TCRdb re-derived calls from the PCR reads in MiXCR, one entry per CDR3 protein. The sample carries tens of thousands of distinct CDR3 sequences, about 54% recorded once. The source is a male donor in good health, without acne. The chain recombines TRBV5-1 with TRBJ2-5, with 12 bases fitting TRBD2. Sequenced input: blood. CDR3: CASSLALAGGRRGETQYF. The CDR3 DNA is TGCGCCAGCAGCTTGGCCCTAGCGGGAGGGCGAAGGGGGGAGACCCAGTACTTC.